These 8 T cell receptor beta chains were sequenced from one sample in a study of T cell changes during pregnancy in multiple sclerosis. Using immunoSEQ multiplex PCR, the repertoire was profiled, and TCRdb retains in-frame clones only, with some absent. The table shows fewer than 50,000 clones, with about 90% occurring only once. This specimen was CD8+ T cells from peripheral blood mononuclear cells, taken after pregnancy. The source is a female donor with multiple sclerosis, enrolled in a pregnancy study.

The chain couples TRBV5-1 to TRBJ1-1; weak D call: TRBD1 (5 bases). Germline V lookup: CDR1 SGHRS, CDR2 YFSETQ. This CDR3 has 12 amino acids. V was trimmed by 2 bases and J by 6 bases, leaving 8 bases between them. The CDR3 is CASSFVGAEAFF. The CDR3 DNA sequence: TGCGCCAGCAGCTTCGTAGGGGCTGAAGCTTTCTTT.

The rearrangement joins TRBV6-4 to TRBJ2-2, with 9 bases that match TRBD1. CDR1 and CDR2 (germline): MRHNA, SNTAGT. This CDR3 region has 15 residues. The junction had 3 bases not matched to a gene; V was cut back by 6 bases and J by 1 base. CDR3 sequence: CASSPGQGNTGELFF. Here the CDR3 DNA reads TGTGCCAGCAGCCCGGGACAGGGGAACACCGGGGAGCTGTTTTTT.

The DNA for the CDR3 is TGTGCCAGCTCACCAGCGCGGGACAGGGGATCCACGGTTTCCACAGATACGCAGTATTTT. Its protein is CASSPARDRGSTVSTDTQYF. The chain links TRBV18 to TRBJ2-3; 10 positions agree with TRBD1. Germline V gene sequence: CDR1 KGHSH, CDR2 LQKENI. CDR3 length equals 20 residues. Losses at the gene ends were 2 bases for V and 2 bases for J; bases not matched to a gene: 16. The full variable domain, its missing parts supplied by reference TRBV18 and TRBJ2-3, is NAGVMQNPRHLVRRRGQEARLRCSPMKGHSHVYWYRQLPEEGLKFMVYLQKENIIDESGMPKERFSAEFPKEGPSILRIQQVVRGDSAAYFCASSPARDRGSTVSTDTQYFGPGTRLTVL.

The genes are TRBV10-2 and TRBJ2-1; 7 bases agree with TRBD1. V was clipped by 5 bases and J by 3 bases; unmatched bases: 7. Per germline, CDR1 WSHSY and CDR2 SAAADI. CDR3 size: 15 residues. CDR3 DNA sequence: TGCGCCAGCAGTACCGGGACAGATTTCTACAATGAGCAGTTCTTC. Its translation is CASSTGTDFYNEQFF.

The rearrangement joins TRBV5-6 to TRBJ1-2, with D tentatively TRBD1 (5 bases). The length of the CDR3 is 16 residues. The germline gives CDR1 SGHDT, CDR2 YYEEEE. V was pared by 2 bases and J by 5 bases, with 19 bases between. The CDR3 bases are TGTGCCAGCAGCTTCTTCGGGCCGACCGGGGGGTATGGCTACACCTTC. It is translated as CASSFFGPTGGYGYTF.

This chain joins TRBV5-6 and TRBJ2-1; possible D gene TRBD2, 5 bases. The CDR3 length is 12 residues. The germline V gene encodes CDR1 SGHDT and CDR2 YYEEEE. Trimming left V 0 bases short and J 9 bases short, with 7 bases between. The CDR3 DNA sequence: TGTGCCAGCAGCTTGGTTCGGGGTGAGCAGTTCTTC. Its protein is CASSLVRGEQFF.

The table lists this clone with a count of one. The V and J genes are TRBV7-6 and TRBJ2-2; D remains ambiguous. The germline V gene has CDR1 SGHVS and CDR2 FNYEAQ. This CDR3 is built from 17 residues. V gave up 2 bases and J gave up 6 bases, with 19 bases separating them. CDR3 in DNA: TGTGCCAGCAGCTTAAACCCCAGTAGCCCTGTCGCCGGGGAGCTGTTTTTT. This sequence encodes CASSLNPSSPVAGELFF.

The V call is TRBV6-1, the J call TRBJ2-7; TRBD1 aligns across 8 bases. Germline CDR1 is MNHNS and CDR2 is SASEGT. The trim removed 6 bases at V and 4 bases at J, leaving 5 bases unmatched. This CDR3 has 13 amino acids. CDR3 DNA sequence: TGTGCCAGCAGCGACAGGGGCCCTTACGAGCAGTACTTC. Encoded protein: CASSDRGPYEQYF.